A single count supports the clone carrying this TCR beta chain. No antigen is known for it. The data originate from a study of PD-1 blockade in classical Hodgkin lymphoma. Study conclusions and caveats: Patients with a complete response exhibited baseline diversity comparable to newly diagnosed patients. It was CD4+ TCR diversity, not CD8+, that rose significantly by C4D1.

Produced via immunoSEQ multiplex PCR; TCRdb's table is partial and in-frame only. The table records over 25,000 clones, around 88% of them present only once. Exposure to brentuximab vedotin varied, and each patient had relapsed following autologous stem cell transplantation. From thawed PBMCs, CD8+ T cells were isolated by magnetic negative selection. Complete response, partial response or progressive disease constituted the best response categories observed. The origin of this receptor is a human donor with classical Hodgkin lymphoma. Source: CD8+ T cells from blood, taken at baseline.

The CDR3 sequence is CASSDRLTPEKLFF. The CDR3 region has the DNA TGCGCCAGCAGTGACAGACTTACTCCTGAAAAACTGTTTTTT. The chain couples TRBV10-2 to TRBJ1-4; D is unclear. CDR1 is WSHSY, CDR2 SAAADI, per germline. Trimming shortened V by 3 bases and J by 7 bases, and 12 bases separated the two germline ends. CDR3 size: 14 residues.